Detailed here is one T cell receptor beta chain. Which antigen it targets is not known. A much larger clone differs from this one at a single base, so this may be a read error. The germline V gene sets CDR1 to SGHDT and CDR2 to YYEEEE. From its cysteine to its phenylalanine, the CDR3 spans 13 amino acids. Kept here is only the CDR3 DNA, which spans 39 bases and is read in frame from base 1. The V and J ends are trimmed by 0 bases and 1 base, leaving 4 bases between them. The trial excluded patients who had a history of autoimmune disease or who were on systemic immunosuppression. Peripheral blood for TCR sequencing was collected from all dose cohorts at baseline, on cycle 4 day 1, and on cycle 7 day 1. The samples were drawn from a first-in-human, open-label, multicenter phase I dose-escalation trial of ivuxolimab. Adults with locally advanced or metastatic head and neck squamous cell, hepatocellular, melanoma or renal cell carcinoma were enrolled in the trial. Before TCR sequencing, CD4+ T cells and CD8+ T cells were sorted from peripheral blood as separate populations.

The sample is drawn from a study of OX40 agonist ivuxolimab in advanced cancers. For the wider study: The costimulatory receptor OX40 (CD134) was targeted by ivuxolimab, a fully human IgG2 agonistic monoclonal antibody. Partial responses occurred in three dose-escalation patients, of whom one had hepatocellular carcinoma and two had cutaneous melanoma. The paper describes the monotherapy dose-escalation part (N of about 47 patients) of the phase I trial of ivuxolimab. Of the approximately 50 dose-escalation patients, hepatocellular carcinoma was present in approximately 20, melanoma in around 15, renal cell carcinoma in 9 and head and neck cancer in 9. Intravenous ivuxolimab was administered to patients every 2 weeks at six dose levels: 0.01, 0.1, 0.3, 1.5, 3 and 10 mg/kg. Patients were allowed to have had prior anti-PD-1, anti-PD-L1 or anti-CTLA-4 therapy, and approximately 43% of the dose-escalation patients had previously received checkpoint inhibitors. In the dose-escalation cohort, around four fifths of patients were male, and the mean age was approximately 60 years with a range of roughly 20 to 80. Peripheral TCRbeta sequencing aimed to test whether ivuxolimab altered TCR sequence diversity and caused clonal T-cell expansion. Study-level results and caveats: Low levels of normalized T-cell clonal expansion were also seen in some nonresponding patients. On average, CD8+ T cells showed more expanded clones than CD4+ T cells after ivuxolimab. Clonal expansion of both CD4+ and CD8+ blood T cells was observed from baseline to week 6 at doses 0.1 to 3.0 mg/kg. The antigen specificity of the clonally expanded peripheral T cells was not determined. In the 0.1-3.0 mg/kg groups, partial responders had among the lowest normalized peripheral clonal expansion, particularly in CD8+ T cells.

For sequencing of the TCRbeta CDR3 region, genomic DNA was extracted from the sorted cells. The immunoSEQ Assay was used to sequence the TCRbeta CDR3 regions. TCRdb obtained this table from immuneACCESS and retained in-frame rearrangements with V and J assigned. These tables miss some clones; where compared with another copy, unresolved V genes account for less than half of the shortfall, and the remainder is unexplained. The sample table holds more than 40,000 clones, of which 84% were seen once. Approximately 22% of the sample is held by the ten biggest clonotypes. This material consisted of CD4+ or CD8+ T cells sorted from blood, taken in a trial of the OX40 agonist ivuxolimab. The V and J segments used are TRBV5-6 and TRBJ1-1, with the D gene call left open. The sequence was obtained from an adult with an advanced solid tumor such as melanoma, head and neck, liver or kidney cancer. The CDR3 region has the sequence CASSLGENTEAFF. The base sequence is TGTGCCAGCAGCTTGGGGGAGAACACTGAAGCTTTCTTT.